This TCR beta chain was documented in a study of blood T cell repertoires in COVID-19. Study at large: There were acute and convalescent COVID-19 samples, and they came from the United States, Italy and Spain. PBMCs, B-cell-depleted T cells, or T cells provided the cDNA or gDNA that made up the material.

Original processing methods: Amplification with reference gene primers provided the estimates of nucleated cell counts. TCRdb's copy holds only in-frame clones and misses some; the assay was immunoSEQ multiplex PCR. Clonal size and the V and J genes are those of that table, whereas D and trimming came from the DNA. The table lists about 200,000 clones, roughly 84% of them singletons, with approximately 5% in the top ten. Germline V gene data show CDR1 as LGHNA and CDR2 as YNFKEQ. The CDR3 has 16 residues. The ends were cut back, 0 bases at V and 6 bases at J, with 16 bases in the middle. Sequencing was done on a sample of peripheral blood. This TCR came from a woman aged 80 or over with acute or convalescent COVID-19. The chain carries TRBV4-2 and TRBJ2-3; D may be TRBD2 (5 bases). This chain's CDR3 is CASSQDLGRGMDTQYF. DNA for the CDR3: TGTGCCAGCAGCCAAGATCTGGGGAGAGGGATGGATACGCAGTATTTT.